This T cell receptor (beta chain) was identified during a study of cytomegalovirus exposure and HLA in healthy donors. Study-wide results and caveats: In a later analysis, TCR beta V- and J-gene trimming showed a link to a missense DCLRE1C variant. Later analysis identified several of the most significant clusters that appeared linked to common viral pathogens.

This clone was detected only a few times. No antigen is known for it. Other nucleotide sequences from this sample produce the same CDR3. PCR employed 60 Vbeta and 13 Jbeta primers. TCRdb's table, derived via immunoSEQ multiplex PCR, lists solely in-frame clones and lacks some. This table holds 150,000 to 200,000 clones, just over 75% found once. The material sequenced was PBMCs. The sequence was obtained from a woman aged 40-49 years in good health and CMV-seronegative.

As DNA, the CDR3 is TGTGCCAGCTCACCGGGACAGGGGACCAATCAGCCCCAGCATTTT. Encoded protein: CASSPGQGTNQPQHF. This chain connects TRBV18 to TRBJ1-5; 10 positions agree with TRBD1. Germline-derived CDR1 and CDR2 are KGHSH and LQKENI. The CDR3 contains 15 residues. V gave up 3 bases and J gave up 3 bases; unmatched junction bases: 2.